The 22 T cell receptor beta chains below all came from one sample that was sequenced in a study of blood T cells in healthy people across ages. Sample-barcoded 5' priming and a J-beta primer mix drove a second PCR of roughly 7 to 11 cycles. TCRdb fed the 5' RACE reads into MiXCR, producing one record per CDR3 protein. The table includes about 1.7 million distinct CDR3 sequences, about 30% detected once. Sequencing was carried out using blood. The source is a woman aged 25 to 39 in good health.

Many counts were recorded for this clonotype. The CDR3 DNA reads TGTGCCAGCTCACCAATCCCCAACAGAGGAGAGACCCAGTACTTC. It yields the protein CASSPIPNRGETQYF. The chain links TRBV18 to TRBJ2-5; D unresolved. The V end was cut by 2 bases, the J end by 4 bases, with 14 bases between. Germline V gives CDR1 KGHSH, CDR2 LQKENI. The length of the CDR3 is 15 residues. The whole variable domain, remainder taken from reference TRBV18 and TRBJ2-5, is NAGVMQNPRHLVRRRGQEARLRCSPMKGHSHVYWYRQLPEEGLKFMVYLQKENIIDESGMPKERFSAEFPKEGPSILRIQQVVRGDSAAYFCASSPIPNRGETQYFGPGTRLLVL.

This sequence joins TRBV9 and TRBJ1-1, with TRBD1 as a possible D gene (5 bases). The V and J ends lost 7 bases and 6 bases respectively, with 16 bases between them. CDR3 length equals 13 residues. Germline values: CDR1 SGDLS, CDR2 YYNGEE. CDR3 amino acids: CASARRETAEAFF. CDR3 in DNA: TGTGCCAGCGCCCGCAGGGAGACGGCTGAAGCTTTCTTT.

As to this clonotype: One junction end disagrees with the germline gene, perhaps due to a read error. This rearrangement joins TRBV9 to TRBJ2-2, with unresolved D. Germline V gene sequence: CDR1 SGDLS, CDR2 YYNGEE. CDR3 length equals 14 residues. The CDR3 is CASSVDPNTEELFF. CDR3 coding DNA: TGTGCCAGCAGCGTAGACCCGAACACCGAGGAGCTGTTTTTT.

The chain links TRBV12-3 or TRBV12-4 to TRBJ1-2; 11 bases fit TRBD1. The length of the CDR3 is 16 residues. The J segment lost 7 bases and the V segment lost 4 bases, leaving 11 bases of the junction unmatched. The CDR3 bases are TGTGCCAGCAGTTCCGCCGGGACAGGGGGTCGGGGTGGCTACACCTTC. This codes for CASSSAGTGGRGGYTF.

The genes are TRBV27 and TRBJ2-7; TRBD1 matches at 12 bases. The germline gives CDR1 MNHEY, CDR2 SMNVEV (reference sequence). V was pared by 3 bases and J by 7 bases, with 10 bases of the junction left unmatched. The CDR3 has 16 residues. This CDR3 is CASSFLPGQGAREQYF. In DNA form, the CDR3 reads TGTGCCAGCAGTTTCTTACCGGGACAGGGGGCTAGAGAGCAGTACTTC.

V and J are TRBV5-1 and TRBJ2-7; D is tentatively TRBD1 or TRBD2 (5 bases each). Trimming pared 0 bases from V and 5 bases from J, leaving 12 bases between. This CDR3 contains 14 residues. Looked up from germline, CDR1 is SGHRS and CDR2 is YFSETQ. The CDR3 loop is CASSLEGARDEQYF. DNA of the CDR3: TGCGCCAGCAGCTTGGAAGGGGCGCGGGACGAGCAGTACTTC.

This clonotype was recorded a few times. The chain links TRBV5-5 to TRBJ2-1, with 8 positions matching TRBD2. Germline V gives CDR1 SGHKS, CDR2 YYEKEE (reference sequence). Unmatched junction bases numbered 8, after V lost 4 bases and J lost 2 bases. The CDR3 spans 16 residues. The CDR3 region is CASSGVAGSPYNEQFF. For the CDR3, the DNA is TGTGCCAGCAGCGGGGTAGCGGGATCCCCCTACAATGAGCAGTTCTTC.

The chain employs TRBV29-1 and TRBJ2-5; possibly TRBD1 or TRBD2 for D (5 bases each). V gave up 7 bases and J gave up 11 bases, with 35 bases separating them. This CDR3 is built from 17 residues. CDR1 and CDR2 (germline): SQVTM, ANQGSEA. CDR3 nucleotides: TGCAGCGCAGGGACCTTGGGACGGACTGGGTCCTACAATGAGCAGTACTTC. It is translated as CSAGTLGRTGSYNEQYF.

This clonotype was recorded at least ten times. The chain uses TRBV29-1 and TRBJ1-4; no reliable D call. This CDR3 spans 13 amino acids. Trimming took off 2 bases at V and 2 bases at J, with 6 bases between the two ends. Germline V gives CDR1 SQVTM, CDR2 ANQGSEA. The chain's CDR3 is CSVEMPTNEKLFF. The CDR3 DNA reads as TGCAGCGTTGAAATGCCCACTAATGAAAAACTGTTTTTT.

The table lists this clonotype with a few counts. The chain's CDR3 is CASGRESPQHF. The CDR3 DNA is TGTGCTAGTGGTCGGGAGTCGCCCCAGCATTTT. V is TRBV12-5 and J is TRBJ1-5; D uncertain. The V end was cut by 5 bases, the J end by 9 bases, with 8 bases between. CDR1 and CDR2 (germline): LGHNT, FRNRAP. The CDR3 extends over 11 amino acids.

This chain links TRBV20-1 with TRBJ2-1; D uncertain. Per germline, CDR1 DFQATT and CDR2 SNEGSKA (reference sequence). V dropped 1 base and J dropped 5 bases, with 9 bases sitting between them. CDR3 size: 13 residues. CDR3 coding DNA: TGCAGTGCTAGAGTTAACACCCACAATGAGCAGTTCTTC. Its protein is CSARVNTHNEQFF.

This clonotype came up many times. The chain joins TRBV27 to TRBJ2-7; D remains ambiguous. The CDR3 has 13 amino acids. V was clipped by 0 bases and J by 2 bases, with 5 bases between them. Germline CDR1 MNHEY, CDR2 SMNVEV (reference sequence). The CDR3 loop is CASSLSETYEQYF. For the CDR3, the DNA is TGTGCCAGCAGTTTATCCGAGACCTACGAGCAGTACTTC.

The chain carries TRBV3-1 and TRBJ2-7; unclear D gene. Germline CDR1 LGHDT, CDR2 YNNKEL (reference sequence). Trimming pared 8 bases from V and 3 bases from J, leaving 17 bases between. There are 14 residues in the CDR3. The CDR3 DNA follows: TGTGCCAGCCAGGCTAGGAGAGGATACTACGAGCAGTACTTC. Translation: CASQARRGYYEQYF.

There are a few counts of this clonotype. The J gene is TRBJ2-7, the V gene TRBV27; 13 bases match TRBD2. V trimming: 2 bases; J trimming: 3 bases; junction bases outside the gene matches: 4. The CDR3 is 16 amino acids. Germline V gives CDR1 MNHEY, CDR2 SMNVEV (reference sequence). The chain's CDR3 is CASSLSRTSGGYEQYF. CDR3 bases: TGTGCCAGCAGTTTAAGCCGGACTAGCGGGGGCTACGAGCAGTACTTC.

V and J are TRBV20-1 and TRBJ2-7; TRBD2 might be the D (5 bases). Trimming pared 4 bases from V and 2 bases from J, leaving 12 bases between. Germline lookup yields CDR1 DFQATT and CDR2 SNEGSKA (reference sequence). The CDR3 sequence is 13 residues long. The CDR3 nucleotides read TGCAGTGCTAATGTCGGGAATACCTACGAGCAGTACTTC. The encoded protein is CSANVGNTYEQYF.

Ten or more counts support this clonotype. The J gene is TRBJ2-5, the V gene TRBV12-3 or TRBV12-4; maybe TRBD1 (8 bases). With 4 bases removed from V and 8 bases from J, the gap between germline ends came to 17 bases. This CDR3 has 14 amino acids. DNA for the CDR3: TGTGCCAGCAGTTCCGGGACAGGCGGGAGCACCCAGTACTTC. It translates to CASSSGTGGSTQYF.

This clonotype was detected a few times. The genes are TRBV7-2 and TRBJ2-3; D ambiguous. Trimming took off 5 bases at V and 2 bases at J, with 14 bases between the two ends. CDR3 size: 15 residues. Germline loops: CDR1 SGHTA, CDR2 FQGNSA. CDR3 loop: CASSPSGRTTDTQYF. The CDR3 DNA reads TGTGCCAGCAGCCCCTCGGGTAGGACCACAGATACGCAGTATTTT.

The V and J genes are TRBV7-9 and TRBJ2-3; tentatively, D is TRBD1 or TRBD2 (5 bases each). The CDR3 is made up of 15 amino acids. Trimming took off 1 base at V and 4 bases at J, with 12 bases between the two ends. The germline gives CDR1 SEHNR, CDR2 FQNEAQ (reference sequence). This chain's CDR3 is CASSLVRGRADTQYF. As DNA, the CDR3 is TGTGCCAGCAGCTTAGTGAGGGGTCGAGCAGATACGCAGTATTTT.

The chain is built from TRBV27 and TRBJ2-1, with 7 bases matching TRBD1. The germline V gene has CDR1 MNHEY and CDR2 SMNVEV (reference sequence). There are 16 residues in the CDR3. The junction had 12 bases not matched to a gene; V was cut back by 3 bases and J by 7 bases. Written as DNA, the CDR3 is TGTGCCAGCAGTTTTGGGGTGACAGGGAACTTGAATGAGCAGTTCTTC. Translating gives CASSFGVTGNLNEQFF.

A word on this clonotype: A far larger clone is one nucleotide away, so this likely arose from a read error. This CDR3 reads CASNLTGRETQYF. In DNA form, the CDR3 reads TGTGCCAGCAACTTGACGGGGAGAGAGACCCAGTACTTC. The V call is TRBV7-3, the J call TRBJ2-5; tentative D call: TRBD2 (5 bases). V dropped 7 bases and J dropped 4 bases, with 13 bases sitting between them. Germline CDR1 is SGHTA and CDR2 is FQGTGA. This CDR3 has 13 residues.

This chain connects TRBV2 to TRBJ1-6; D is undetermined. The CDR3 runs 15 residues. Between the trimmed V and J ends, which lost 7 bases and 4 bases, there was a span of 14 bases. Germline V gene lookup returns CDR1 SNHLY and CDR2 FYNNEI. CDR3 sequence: CASTSRERYNSPLHF. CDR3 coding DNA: TGTGCCAGCACTTCCCGAGAACGGTATAATTCACCCCTCCACTTT.

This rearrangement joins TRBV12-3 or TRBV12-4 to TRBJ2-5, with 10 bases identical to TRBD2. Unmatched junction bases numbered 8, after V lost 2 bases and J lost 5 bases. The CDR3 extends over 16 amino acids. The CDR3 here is CASSLRAGGLGETQYF. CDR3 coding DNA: TGTGCCAGCAGTTTAAGAGCGGGAGGGTTAGGGGAGACCCAGTACTTC.